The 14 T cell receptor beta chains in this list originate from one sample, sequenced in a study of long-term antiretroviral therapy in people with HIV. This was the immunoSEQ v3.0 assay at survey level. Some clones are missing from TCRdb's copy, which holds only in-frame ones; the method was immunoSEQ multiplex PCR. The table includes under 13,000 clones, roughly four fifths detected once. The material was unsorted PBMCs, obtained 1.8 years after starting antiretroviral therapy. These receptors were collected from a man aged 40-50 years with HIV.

The CDR3 loop is CASSQTQSSYEQYF. In DNA, the CDR3 is TGCGCCAGCAGCCAGACACAGAGCTCCTACGAGCAGTACTTC. This chain connects TRBV4-3 to TRBJ2-7; no firm D call. Trimming removed 3 bases at V and 0 bases at J, with 9 bases between. Looked up from germline, CDR1 is LGHNA and CDR2 is YSLEER. The CDR3 loop spans 14 amino acids.

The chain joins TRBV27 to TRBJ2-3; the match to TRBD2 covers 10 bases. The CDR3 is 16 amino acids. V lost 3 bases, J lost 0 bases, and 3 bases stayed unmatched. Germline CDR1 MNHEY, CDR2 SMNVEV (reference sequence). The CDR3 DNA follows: TGTGCCAGCAGTTTGGCGACTAGCGGGAGCACAGATACGCAGTATTTT. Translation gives CASSLATSGSTDTQYF.

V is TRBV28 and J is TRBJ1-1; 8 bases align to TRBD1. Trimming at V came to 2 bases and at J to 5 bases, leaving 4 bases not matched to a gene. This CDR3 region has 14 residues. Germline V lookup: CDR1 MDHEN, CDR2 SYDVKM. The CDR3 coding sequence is TGTGCCAGCAGTTTACGGACAGGGCTAACTGAAGCTTTCTTT. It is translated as CASSLRTGLTEAFF.

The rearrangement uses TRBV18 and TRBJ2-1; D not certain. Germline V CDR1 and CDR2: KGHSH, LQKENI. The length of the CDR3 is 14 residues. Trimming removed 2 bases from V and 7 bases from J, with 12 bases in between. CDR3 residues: CASSPGNVWNEQFF. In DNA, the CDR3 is TGTGCCAGCTCACCAGGAAACGTTTGGAATGAGCAGTTCTTC. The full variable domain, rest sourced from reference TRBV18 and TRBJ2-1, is NAGVMQNPRHLVRRRGQEARLRCSPMKGHSHVYWYRQLPEEGLKFMVYLQKENIIDESGMPKERFSAEFPKEGPSILRIQQVVRGDSAAYFCASSPGNVWNEQFFGPGTRLTVL.

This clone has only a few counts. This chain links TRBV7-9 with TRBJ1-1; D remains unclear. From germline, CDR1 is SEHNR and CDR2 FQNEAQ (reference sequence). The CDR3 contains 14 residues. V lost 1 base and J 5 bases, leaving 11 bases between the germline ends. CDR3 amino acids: CASSLEGAGTEAFF. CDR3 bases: TGTGCCAGCAGCTTAGAGGGCGCTGGTACTGAAGCTTTCTTT.

The chain's CDR3 is CASSYLAGGGGNTIYF. Written as DNA, the CDR3 is TGTGCCAGCAGCTACCTGGCAGGGGGCGGTGGAAACACCATATATTTT. The chain joins TRBV5-4 to TRBJ1-3, with TRBD1 identical over 8 bases. The CDR3 covers 16 residues. Trimming took 3 bases from V and 3 from J; bases not matched to a gene: 8. Germline assignment: CDR1 SGHNT and CDR2 YYREEE (reference sequence).

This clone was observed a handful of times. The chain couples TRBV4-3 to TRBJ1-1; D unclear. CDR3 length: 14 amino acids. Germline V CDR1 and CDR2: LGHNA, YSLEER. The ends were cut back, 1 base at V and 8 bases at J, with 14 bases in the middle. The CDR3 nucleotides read TGCGCCAGCAGCCAAGTTGGATCGGCGGCCGAAGCTTTCTTT. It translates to CASSQVGSAAEAFF.

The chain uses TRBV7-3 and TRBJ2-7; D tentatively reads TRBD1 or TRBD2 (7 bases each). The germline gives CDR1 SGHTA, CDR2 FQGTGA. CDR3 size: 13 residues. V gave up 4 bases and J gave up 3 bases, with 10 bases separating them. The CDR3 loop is CASSSGGGYEQYF. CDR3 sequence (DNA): TGTGCCAGCAGCTCAGGGGGGGGCTACGAGCAGTACTTC. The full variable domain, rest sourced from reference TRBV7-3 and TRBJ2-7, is GAGVSQTPSNKVTEKGKYVELRCDPISGHTALYWYRQSLGQGPEFLIYFQGTGAADDSGLPNDRFFAVRPEGSVSTLKIQRTERGDSAVYLCASSSGGGYEQYFGPGTRLTVT.

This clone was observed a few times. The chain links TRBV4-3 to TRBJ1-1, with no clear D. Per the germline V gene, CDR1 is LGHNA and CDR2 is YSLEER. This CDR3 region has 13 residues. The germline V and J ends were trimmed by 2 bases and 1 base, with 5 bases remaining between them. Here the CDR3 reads CASSQSENTEAFF. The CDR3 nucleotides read TGCGCCAGCAGCCAATCGGAGAACACTGAAGCTTTCTTT.

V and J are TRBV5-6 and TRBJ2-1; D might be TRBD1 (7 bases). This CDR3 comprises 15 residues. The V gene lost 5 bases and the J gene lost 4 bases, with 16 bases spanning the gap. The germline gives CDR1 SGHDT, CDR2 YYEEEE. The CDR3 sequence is CASSAGTARYNEQFF. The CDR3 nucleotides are TGTGCCAGCAGTGCGGGGACAGCCAGGTACAATGAGCAGTTCTTC.

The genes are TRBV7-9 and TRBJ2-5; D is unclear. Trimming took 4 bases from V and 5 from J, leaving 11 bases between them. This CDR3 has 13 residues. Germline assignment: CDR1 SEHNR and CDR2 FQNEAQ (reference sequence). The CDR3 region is CASSSAQYETQYF. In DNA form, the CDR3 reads TGTGCCAGCAGCTCCGCTCAATACGAGACCCAGTACTTC. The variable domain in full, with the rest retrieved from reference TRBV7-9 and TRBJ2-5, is DTGVSQNPRHKITKRGQNVTFRCDPISEHNRLYWYRQTLGQGPEFLTYFQNEAQLEKSRLLSDRFSAERPKGSFSTLEIQRTEQGDSAMYLCASSSAQYETQYFGPGTRLLVL.

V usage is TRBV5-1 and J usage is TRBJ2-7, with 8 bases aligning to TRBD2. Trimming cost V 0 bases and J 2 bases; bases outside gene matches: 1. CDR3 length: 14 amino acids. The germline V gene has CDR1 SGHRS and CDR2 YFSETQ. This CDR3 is CASSLELAAYEQYF. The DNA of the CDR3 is TGCGCCAGCAGCTTGGAACTAGCGGCCTACGAGCAGTACTTC.

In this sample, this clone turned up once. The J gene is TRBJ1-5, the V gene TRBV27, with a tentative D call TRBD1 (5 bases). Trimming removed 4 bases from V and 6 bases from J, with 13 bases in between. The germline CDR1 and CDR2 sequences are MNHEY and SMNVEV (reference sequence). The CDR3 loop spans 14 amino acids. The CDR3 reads CASSYTGTGQPQHF. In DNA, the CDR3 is TGTGCCAGCAGTTACACTGGGACGGGTCAGCCCCAGCATTTT.

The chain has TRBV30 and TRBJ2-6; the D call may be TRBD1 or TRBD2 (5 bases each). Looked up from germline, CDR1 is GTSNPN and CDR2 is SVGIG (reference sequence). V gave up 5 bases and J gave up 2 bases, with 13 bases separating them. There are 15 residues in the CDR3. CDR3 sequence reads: CAWLTGGTGANVLTF. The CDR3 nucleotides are TGTGCCTGGTTAACTGGGGGTACTGGGGCCAACGTCCTGACTTTC.